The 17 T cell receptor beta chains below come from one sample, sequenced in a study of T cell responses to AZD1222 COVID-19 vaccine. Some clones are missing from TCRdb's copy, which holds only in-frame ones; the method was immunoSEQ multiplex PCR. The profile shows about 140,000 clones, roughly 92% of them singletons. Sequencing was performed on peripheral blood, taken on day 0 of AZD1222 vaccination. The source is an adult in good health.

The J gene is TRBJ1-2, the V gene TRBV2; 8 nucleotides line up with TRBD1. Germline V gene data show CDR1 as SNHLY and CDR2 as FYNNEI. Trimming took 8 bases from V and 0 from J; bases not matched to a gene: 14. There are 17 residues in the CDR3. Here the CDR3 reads CASPTAGTGKANYGYTF. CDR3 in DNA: TGTGCCAGCCCTACAGCCGGGACAGGCAAAGCTAACTATGGCTACACCTTC.

The CDR3 nucleotides are TGTGCCAGCAGCCAGGACAGACCCATTAATTCACCCCTCCACTTT. Encoded protein: CASSQDRPINSPLHF. The chain has TRBV7-2 and TRBJ1-6; D is possibly TRBD1 (6 bases). The CDR3 length is 15 residues. Germline assignment: CDR1 SGHTA and CDR2 FQGNSA. V lost 5 bases and J 6 bases, leaving 14 bases between the germline ends.

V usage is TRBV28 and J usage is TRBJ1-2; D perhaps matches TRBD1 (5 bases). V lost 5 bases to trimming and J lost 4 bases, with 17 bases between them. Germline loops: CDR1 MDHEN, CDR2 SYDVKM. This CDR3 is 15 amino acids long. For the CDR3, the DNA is TGTGCCAGCAGTCCCAATTATGGGGGACCCTATGGCTACACCTTC. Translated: CASSPNYGGPYGYTF.

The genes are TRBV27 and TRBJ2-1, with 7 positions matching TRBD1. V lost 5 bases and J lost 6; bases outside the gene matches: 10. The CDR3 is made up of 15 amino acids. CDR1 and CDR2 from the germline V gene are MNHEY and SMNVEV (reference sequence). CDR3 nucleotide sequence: TGTGCCAGCAGTCCCCCGACAGGGAACCCCAATGAGCAGTTCTTC. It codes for CASSPPTGNPNEQFF.

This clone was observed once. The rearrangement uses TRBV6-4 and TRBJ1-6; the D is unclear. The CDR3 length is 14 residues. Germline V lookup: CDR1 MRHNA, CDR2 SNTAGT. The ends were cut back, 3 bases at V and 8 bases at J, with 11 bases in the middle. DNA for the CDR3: TGTGCCAGCAGTGAATTCACTCGCGATTCACCCCTCCACTTT. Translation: CASSEFTRDSPLHF.

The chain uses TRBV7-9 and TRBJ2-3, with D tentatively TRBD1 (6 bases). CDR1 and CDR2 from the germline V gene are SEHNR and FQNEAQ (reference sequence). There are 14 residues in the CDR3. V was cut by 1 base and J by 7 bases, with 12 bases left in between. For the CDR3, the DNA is TGTGCCAGCAGCTTAGACAGGGAATCGCATACGCAGTATTTT. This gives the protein CASSLDRESHTQYF.

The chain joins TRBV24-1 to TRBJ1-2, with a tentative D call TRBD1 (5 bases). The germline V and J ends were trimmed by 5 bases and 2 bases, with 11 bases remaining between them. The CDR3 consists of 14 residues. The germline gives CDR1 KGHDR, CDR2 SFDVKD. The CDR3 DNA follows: TGTGCCACCAGTGGGGCAGGGCCGAACTATGGCTACACCTTC. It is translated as CATSGAGPNYGYTF.

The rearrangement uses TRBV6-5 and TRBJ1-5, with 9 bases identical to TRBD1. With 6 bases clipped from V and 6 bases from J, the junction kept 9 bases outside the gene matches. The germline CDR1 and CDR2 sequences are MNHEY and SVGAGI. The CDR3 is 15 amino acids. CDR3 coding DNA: TGTGCCAGCAGCCCCGGACAGGGGTTGGGTCAGCCCCAGCATTTT. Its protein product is CASSPGQGLGQPQHF.

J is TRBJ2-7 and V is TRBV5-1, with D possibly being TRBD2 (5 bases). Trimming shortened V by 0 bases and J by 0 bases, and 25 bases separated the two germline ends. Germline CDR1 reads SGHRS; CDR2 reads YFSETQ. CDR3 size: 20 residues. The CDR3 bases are TGCGCCAGCAGCTTGGTGGGGTTGAGGGAAAGATTAAGTAACTCCTACGAGCAGTACTTC. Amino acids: CASSLVGLRERLSNSYEQYF.

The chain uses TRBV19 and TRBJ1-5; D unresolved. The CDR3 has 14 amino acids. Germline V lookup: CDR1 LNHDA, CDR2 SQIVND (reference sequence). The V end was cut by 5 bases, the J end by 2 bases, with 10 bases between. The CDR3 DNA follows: TGTGCCAGTAGTGCCTACAAGGGCAATCAGCCCCAGCATTTT. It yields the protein CASSAYKGNQPQHF.

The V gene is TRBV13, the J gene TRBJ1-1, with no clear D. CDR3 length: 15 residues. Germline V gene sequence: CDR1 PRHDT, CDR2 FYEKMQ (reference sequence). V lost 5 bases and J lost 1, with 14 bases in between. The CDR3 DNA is TGTGCCAGCAGCGCCCAATACAGACAGAACACTGAAGCTTTCTTT. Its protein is CASSAQYRQNTEAFF.

CDR3 DNA sequence: TGTGCCAGCAGTACCCCCGGGACTACGATCTATGAGCAGTTCTTC. Encoded protein: CASSTPGTTIYEQFF. The J gene is TRBJ2-1, the V gene TRBV27; TRBD2 agrees at 7 bases. The germline V gene has CDR1 MNHEY and CDR2 SMNVEV (reference sequence). The CDR3 runs 15 residues. Trimming at V came to 5 bases and at J to 8 bases, leaving 12 bases not matched to a gene.

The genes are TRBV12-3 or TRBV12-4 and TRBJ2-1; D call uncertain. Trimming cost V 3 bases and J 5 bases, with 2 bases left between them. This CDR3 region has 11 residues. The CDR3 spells CASSFDNEQFF. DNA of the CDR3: TGTGCCAGCAGTTTTGACAATGAGCAGTTCTTC.

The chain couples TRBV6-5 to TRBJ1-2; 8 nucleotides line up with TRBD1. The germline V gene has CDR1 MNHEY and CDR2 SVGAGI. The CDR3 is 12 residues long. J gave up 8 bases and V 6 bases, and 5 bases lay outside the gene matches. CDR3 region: CASSPGGLGYTF. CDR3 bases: TGTGCCAGCAGCCCAGGGGGCTTAGGCTACACCTTC.

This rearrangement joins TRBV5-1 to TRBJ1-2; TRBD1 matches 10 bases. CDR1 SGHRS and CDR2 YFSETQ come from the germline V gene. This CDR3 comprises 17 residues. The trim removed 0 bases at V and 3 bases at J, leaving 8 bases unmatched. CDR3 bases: TGCGCCAGCAGCTTGGCCTTGACAGGGGGCGTCCACTATGGCTACACCTTC. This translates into CASSLALTGGVHYGYTF. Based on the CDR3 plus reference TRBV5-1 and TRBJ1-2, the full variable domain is KAGVTQTPRYLIKTRGQQVTLSCSPISGHRSVSWYQQTPGQGLQFLFEYFSETQRNKGNFPGRFSGRQFSNSRSEMNVSTLELGDSALYLCASSLALTGGVHYGYTFGSGTRLTVV.

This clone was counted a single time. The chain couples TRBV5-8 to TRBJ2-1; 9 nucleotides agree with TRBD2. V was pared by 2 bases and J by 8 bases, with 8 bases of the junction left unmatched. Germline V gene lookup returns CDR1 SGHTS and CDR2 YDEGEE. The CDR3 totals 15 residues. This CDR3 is CASSLGTSSLDEQFF. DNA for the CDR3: TGTGCCAGCAGCTTAGGGACTAGCTCCCTCGATGAGCAGTTCTTC.

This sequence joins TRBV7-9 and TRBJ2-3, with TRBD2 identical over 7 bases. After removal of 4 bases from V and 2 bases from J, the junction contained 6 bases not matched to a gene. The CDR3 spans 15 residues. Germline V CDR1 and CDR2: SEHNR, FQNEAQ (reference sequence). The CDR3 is CASSSTSSPTDTQYF. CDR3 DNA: TGTGCCAGCAGCTCGACTAGCTCCCCCACAGATACGCAGTATTTT.